The 30 T cell receptor beta chains below all came from one sample that was sequenced in a study of blood T cell repertoires in COVID-19. Repertoires were generated with immunoSEQ multiplex PCR, while TCRdb's copy carries only in-frame clones and drops some. There are 210,000 or so clones in the sample; almost 85% occur only once, and approximately 12% lies in the top ten. The sample taken for sequencing was peripheral blood. The receptors derive from a woman aged 40 to 50 with acute or convalescent COVID-19.

Note on this clone: Its ends do not fully match the called genes, so a read error is possible. The rearrangement uses TRBV5-1 and TRBJ2-1; 8 bases align to TRBD1. CDR3 length: 13 residues. Per germline, CDR1 SGHRS and CDR2 YFSETQ. Here the CDR3 DNA reads TGCGCCAGCAGCTCGGGACAGGTTCTACATCAGCTCTTC. Amino acid sequence: CASSSGQVLHQLF.

This clone was seen just once. The V call is TRBV7-8, the J call TRBJ1-2; TRBD1 matches at 8 bases. Per germline, CDR1 SGHVS and CDR2 FQNEAQ. Trimming took 5 bases from V and 8 from J; bases not matched to a gene: 4. CDR3 length: 12 amino acids. The CDR3: CASSRTGSGYTF. Written as DNA, the CDR3 is TGTGCCAGCAGCAGGACAGGGAGCGGCTACACCTTC.

The chain couples TRBV10-3 to TRBJ2-2; TRBD1 matches 8 bases. V lost 6 bases and J lost 3; bases outside the gene matches: 3. This CDR3 contains 14 residues. Germline V gene data show CDR1 as ENHRY and CDR2 as SYGVKD. The chain's CDR3 is CAIRGQGDTGELFF. As DNA, the CDR3 is TGTGCCATCAGAGGACAGGGCGACACCGGGGAGCTGTTTTTT.

This clone has only a few counts. The CDR3 bases are TGCAGCGCTGGACGGGACAGGGCCCTCTGGGGCACTGAAGCTTTCTTT. Protein product: CSAGRDRALWGTEAFF. The chain links TRBV29-1 to TRBJ1-1; 9 bases align to TRBD1. Per germline, CDR1 SQVTM and CDR2 ANQGSEA. V lost 7 bases, J lost 4 bases, and 16 bases stayed unmatched. This CDR3 spans 16 amino acids.

The chain's CDR3 is CASSIVEGTGELFF. The CDR3 DNA sequence: TGTGCCAGTAGTATAGTGGAGGGCACCGGGGAGCTGTTTTTT. The V and J genes are TRBV19 and TRBJ2-2; the D gene is possibly TRBD2 (6 bases). The CDR3 has 14 amino acids. CDR1 is LNHDA and CDR2 is SQIVND in the germline V gene (reference sequence). V was pared by 1 base and J by 4 bases, with 7 bases between.

This chain links TRBV3-1 (or the pseudogene TRBV3-2) with TRBJ1-3, with D uncertain. CDR3 length: 14 amino acids. From germline, CDR1 is LGHDT and CDR2 YNNKEL (reference sequence). The V end was cut by 0 bases, the J end by 4 bases, with 7 bases between. CDR3 DNA sequence: TGTGCCAGCAGCCAAGAAGCCGCGGGAAACACCATATATTTT. Translation: CASSQEAAGNTIYF.

This chain connects TRBV4-1 to TRBJ2-2, with a possible D match to TRBD2 (7 bases). The CDR3 is 18 amino acids. V shed 0 bases and J shed 3 bases, with 17 bases lying between them. In germline, CDR1 is MGHRA, CDR2 YSYEKL. In nucleotides, the CDR3 is TGCGCCAGCAGCCAAGAATCTCCGGGGGGCCCTGACACCGGGGAGCTGTTTTTT. Translation gives CASSQESPGGPDTGELFF.

This sequence joins TRBV14 and TRBJ1-1, with TRBD1 as a possible D gene (5 bases). V was clipped by 1 base and J by 8 bases, with 17 bases between them. The CDR3 runs to 15 residues. Germline V lookup: CDR1 SGHDN, CDR2 FVKESK. The CDR3 region has the DNA TGTGCCAGCAGCCAAGTTGATGGGGCGGCAGAGGAAGCTTTCTTT. Translating gives CASSQVDGAAEEAFF. Drawing the rest from reference TRBV14 and TRBJ1-1, the complete variable domain is EAGVTQFPSHSVIEKGQTVTLRCDPISGHDNLYWYRRVMGKEIKFLLHFVKESKQDESGMPNNRFLAERTGGTYSTLKVQPAELEDSGVYFCASSQVDGAAEEAFFGQGTRLTVV.

This clone was observed a single time. This chain connects TRBV6-5 to TRBJ1-2; D might be TRBD1 (5 bases). The germline V and J ends were trimmed by 7 bases and 5 bases, with 17 bases remaining between them. The CDR3 spans 14 residues. Germline CDR1 is MNHEY and CDR2 is SVGAGI. The CDR3 nucleotides are TGTGCCAGCACAGGGCTGGGCAGGGAATATGGCTACACCTTC. It yields the protein CASTGLGREYGYTF.

The chain links TRBV30 to TRBJ1-2; D is unclear. Trimming stripped 2 bases from V and 0 bases from J, with 13 bases between. This CDR3 spans 15 amino acids. Germline loops: CDR1 GTSNPN, CDR2 SVGIG (reference sequence). The CDR3, as DNA: TGTGCCTGGAGTCACCCGGGGTTAGCTAACTATGGCTACACCTTC. Protein product: CAWSHPGLANYGYTF.

The DNA of the CDR3 is TGTGCCAGCTCACGGGGGGGCCGGTACAATGAGCAGTTCTTC. Translation: CASSRGGRYNEQFF. This chain connects TRBV18 to TRBJ2-1, with a tentative D call TRBD2 (7 bases). V gave up 4 bases and J gave up 4 bases, with 11 bases separating them. The CDR3 has 14 amino acids. From germline, CDR1 is KGHSH and CDR2 LQKENI.

V usage is TRBV5-1 and J usage is TRBJ1-4; D is unresolved. Germline values: CDR1 SGHRS, CDR2 YFSETQ. V lost 0 bases and J 0 bases, leaving 9 bases between the germline ends. The CDR3 loop spans 16 amino acids. The CDR3 here is CASSLVGGSTNEKLFF. CDR3 in DNA: TGCGCCAGCAGCTTGGTGGGAGGTTCAACTAATGAAAAACTGTTTTTT.

The J gene is TRBJ1-2, the V gene TRBV7-8, with D unresolved. Germline CDR1 is SGHVS and CDR2 is FQNEAQ. V lost 4 bases and J lost 3, with 18 bases in between. CDR3 length equals 16 residues. DNA of the CDR3: TGTGCCAGCAGCTCAAGATCAATTACGTCGGACTATGGCTACACCTTC. Its translation is CASSSRSITSDYGYTF.

The chain employs TRBV5-1 and TRBJ2-3, with 14 bases matching TRBD2. This CDR3 contains 22 residues. Unmatched junction bases numbered 21, after V lost 4 bases and J lost 2 bases. Per germline, CDR1 SGHRS and CDR2 YFSETQ. The CDR3 sequence is CASSRTSGRSFFETSVTDTQYF. The CDR3 DNA reads TGCGCCAGCAGCCGGACTAGCGGGAGGAGTTTTTTTGAAACGAGCGTCACAGATACGCAGTATTTT.

The chain recombines TRBV7-9 with TRBJ1-4, with TRBD1 identical over 7 bases. The CDR3 consists of 15 residues. Trimming cost V 3 bases and J 5 bases; bases outside gene matches: 6. Germline V CDR1 and CDR2: SEHNR, FQNEAQ (reference sequence). This CDR3 is CASSFSGQENEKLFF. The CDR3 bases are TGTGCCAGCAGCTTCTCTGGACAGGAAAATGAAAAACTGTTTTTT.

V is TRBV6-5 and J is TRBJ2-3, with a possible D match to TRBD2 (5 bases). Trimming pared 2 bases from V and 0 bases from J, leaving 9 bases between. The germline V gene encodes CDR1 MNHEY and CDR2 SVGAGI. The CDR3 contains 15 residues. CDR3 amino acids: CASSYLLGSTDTQYF. Here the CDR3 DNA reads TGTGCCAGCAGTTACCTACTAGGGAGCACAGATACGCAGTATTTT.

The V and J genes are TRBV7-9 and TRBJ1-1; D call uncertain. There are 14 residues in the CDR3. CDR1 and CDR2 (germline): SEHNR, FQNEAQ (reference sequence). V was clipped by 5 bases and J by 8 bases, with 18 bases between them. Here the CDR3 reads CASSPDSWQPEAFF. The CDR3 bases are TGTGCCAGCAGCCCAGACTCTTGGCAACCAGAAGCTTTCTTT.

The chain has TRBV6-6 and TRBJ1-5; 7 bases agree with TRBD1. Germline CDR1 reads MNHNY; CDR2 reads SVGAGI (reference sequence). The CDR3 runs to 15 residues. Trimming cost V 6 bases and J 5 bases; bases outside gene matches: 10. The CDR3 region has the DNA TGTGCCAGCAGCAACCGCCGGGACAGCCATCAGCCCCAGCATTTT. Translation: CASSNRRDSHQPQHF.

The genes are TRBV5-8 and TRBJ2-3; D might be TRBD1 (6 bases). V lost 5 bases to trimming and J lost 5 bases, with 12 bases between them. The CDR3 contains 13 residues. CDR1 is SGHTS and CDR2 is YDEGEE in the germline V gene. The CDR3 nucleotides are TGTGCCAGCAGTTATCAAGGGGGAGATACGCAGTATTTT. This translates into CASSYQGGDTQYF.

This chain links TRBV5-6 with TRBJ2-7, with no clear D. The CDR3 consists of 12 residues. V shed 0 bases and J shed 3 bases, with 4 bases lying between them. Germline V gene data show CDR1 as SGHDT and CDR2 as YYEEEE. CDR3: CASSLGGYEQYF. As DNA, the CDR3 is TGTGCCAGCAGCTTGGGCGGCTACGAGCAGTACTTC.

The CDR3 DNA reads TGCGCCAGCAGCCACCGACTTGTCGGACAGGGGGGGAAAAACACTGAAGCTTTCTTT. Protein sequence: CASSHRLVGQGGKNTEAFF. V and J are TRBV4-1 and TRBJ1-1, with TRBD1 matching 10 bases. In germline, CDR1 is MGHRA, CDR2 YSYEKL. V trimming: 3 bases; J trimming: 2 bases; junction bases outside the gene matches: 15. The CDR3 consists of 19 residues.

This clone was observed a single time. This chain connects TRBV5-1 to TRBJ2-7; 8 nucleotides match TRBD1. This CDR3 has 18 residues. Trimming took 4 bases from V and 1 from J; bases not matched to a gene: 16. Looked up from germline, CDR1 is SGHRS and CDR2 is YFSETQ. The CDR3, as DNA: TGCGCCAGCAGCCCGACCCCACCGGGGACAGGCAAATCCTACGAGCAGTACTTC. Translation: CASSPTPPGTGKSYEQYF.

This clone appeared a few times. This chain uses TRBV6-1 with TRBJ2-4; D unresolved. Germline V gene lookup returns CDR1 MNHNS and CDR2 SASEGT. This CDR3 spans 12 amino acids. Trimming took off 1 base at V and 11 bases at J, with 9 bases between the two ends. The CDR3 here is CASSEGRYFQYF. In nucleotides, the CDR3 is TGTGCCAGCAGTGAAGGGCGGTATTTTCAGTACTTC.

The chain has TRBV24-1 and TRBJ2-5; a possible D gene is TRBD2 (5 bases). Per the germline V gene, CDR1 is KGHDR and CDR2 is SFDVKD. The CDR3 contains 15 residues. With 0 bases removed from V and 2 bases from J, the gap between germline ends came to 9 bases. The CDR3: CATSDLGSAQETQYF. The CDR3 DNA reads TGTGCCACCAGTGATTTGGGTAGCGCGCAAGAGACCCAGTACTTC.

CDR3 sequence: CASSYGALSDYGYTF. CDR3 DNA sequence: TGTGCCAGCAGTTACGGGGCCCTATCGGACTATGGCTACACCTTC. The genes are TRBV6-2 or TRBV6-3 and TRBJ1-2; tentatively, D is TRBD1 (5 bases). CDR1 and CDR2 from the germline V gene are MNHEY and SVGEGT. The CDR3 spans 15 residues. The germline V and J ends were trimmed by 2 bases and 3 bases, with 13 bases remaining between them.

The V and J genes are TRBV7-2 and TRBJ1-2, with D possibly TRBD1 on 5 matching bases. CDR1 is SGHTA, CDR2 FQGNSA, per germline. Trimming took off 1 base at V and 8 bases at J, with 17 bases between the two ends. The CDR3 extends over 15 amino acids. The DNA of the CDR3 is TGTGCCAGCAGCTTAGAGACCCCCAGGGAAAGGGGCTACACCTTC. Its protein is CASSLETPRERGYTF.

The chain uses TRBV2 and TRBJ2-7, with 7 bases identical to TRBD1. V shed 6 bases, J shed 3 bases, and the junction held 8 bases outside the gene matches. CDR3 length: 14 residues. From germline, CDR1 is SNHLY and CDR2 FYNNEI. CDR3 sequence reads: CASRVNTGDYEQYF. The CDR3, as DNA: TGTGCCAGCAGAGTCAACACAGGGGACTACGAGCAGTACTTC.

This clone is a singleton in its sample. The chain uses TRBV10-2 and TRBJ2-7; 9 nucleotides line up with TRBD1. Germline loops: CDR1 WSHSY, CDR2 SAAADI. The CDR3 is 16 residues long. V trimming: 4 bases; J trimming: 4 bases; junction bases outside the gene matches: 11. CDR3 in amino acids: CASSALSGQGYYEQYF. The DNA for the CDR3 is TGCGCCAGCAGTGCGTTGTCCGGACAGGGGTATTACGAGCAGTACTTC.

The rearrangement uses TRBV15 and TRBJ2-5; 7 bases align to TRBD1. This CDR3 is built from 21 residues. The V segment lost 0 bases and the J segment 2 bases; nucleotides outside the gene matches: 21. CDR1 and CDR2 (germline): LNHNV, YYDKDF (reference sequence). The CDR3 coding sequence is TGTGCCACCAGCAGAGAGGAGAAGGGGGCCGGGGTCCCTTTACCTCAAGAGACCCAGTACTTC. Translated, it gives CATSREEKGAGVPLPQETQYF.

The chain uses TRBV11-2 and TRBJ1-1; D is possibly TRBD1 (5 bases). The CDR3 loop spans 14 amino acids. In germline, CDR1 is SGHAT, CDR2 FQNNGV. V lost 6 bases to trimming and J lost 5 bases, with 16 bases between them. The CDR3 here is CASRFRAVRTEAFF. CDR3 DNA sequence: TGTGCCAGCAGATTCAGGGCGGTAAGAACTGAAGCTTTCTTT.